Each of the 6 T cell receptor beta chains below was sequenced from the same sample in a study of T cell responses to AZD1222 COVID-19 vaccine. TCRdb keeps only in-frame clones here, not all; method: immunoSEQ multiplex PCR. The sample includes approximately 120,000 clones, 80% to 95% of them seen just once. The sample was peripheral blood, taken on day 0 of AZD1222 vaccination. The receptors were gathered from an adult in good health.

This chain connects TRBV11-3 to TRBJ2-2; D perhaps matches TRBD2 (6 bases). Germline assignment: CDR1 SGHNT and CDR2 YENEEA. Trimming pared 5 bases from V and 6 bases from J, leaving 13 bases between. CDR3 length: 14 residues. This CDR3 reads CASSIGAGSGELFF. The CDR3, as DNA: TGTGCCAGCAGCATCGGGGCGGGGTCCGGGGAGCTGTTTTTT.

The gene calls are TRBV7-9 and TRBJ2-5, with TRBD1 matching 7 bases. Per the germline V gene, CDR1 is SEHNR and CDR2 is FQNEAQ (reference sequence). With 7 bases clipped from V and 1 base from J, the junction kept 12 bases outside the gene matches. CDR3 length: 16 residues. CDR3 sequence: CASNFGHRGLQETQYF. CDR3 nucleotides: TGTGCCAGCAACTTCGGGCACAGGGGCCTCCAAGAGACCCAGTACTTC.

This sequence joins TRBV5-6 and TRBJ1-4, with unresolved D. CDR3 size: 14 residues. V was cut by 0 bases and J by 6 bases, with 9 bases left in between. CDR1 is SGHDT and CDR2 is YYEEEE in the germline V gene. CDR3 DNA: TGTGCCAGCAGCTTGGGGGATATGGATGAAAAACTGTTTTTT. Protein product: CASSLGDMDEKLFF.

This chain connects TRBV11-2 to TRBJ2-1; perhaps TRBD2 as D (6 bases). Germline V CDR1 and CDR2: SGHAT, FQNNGV. With 1 base removed from V and 6 bases from J, the gap between germline ends came to 16 bases. The CDR3 runs to 16 residues. The CDR3 sequence: CASSLVSGASFNEQFF. In DNA, the CDR3 is TGTGCCAGCAGCTTAGTTTCGGGAGCGAGTTTCAATGAGCAGTTCTTC.

The chain uses TRBV15 and TRBJ2-7; 9 bases line up with TRBD1. The V gene end was trimmed by 3 bases and the J gene end by 5 bases; junction bases not matched to a gene: 2. Germline-derived CDR1 and CDR2 are LNHNV and YYDKDF (reference sequence). This CDR3 has 13 amino acids. For the CDR3, the DNA is TGTGCCACCAGCAGGGACAGGGGCAACGAGCAGTACTTC. Protein sequence: CATSRDRGNEQYF.

The chain employs TRBV29-1 and TRBJ2-5; a possible D gene is TRBD1 (5 bases). This CDR3 has 12 amino acids. CDR1 SQVTM and CDR2 ANQGSEA come from the germline V gene. V lost 4 bases and J 2 bases, leaving 8 bases between the germline ends. The CDR3 loop is CSVARGQETQYF. Written as DNA, the CDR3 is TGCAGCGTTGCTAGGGGTCAAGAGACCCAGTACTTC.